This T cell receptor beta chain was profiled in a study of CD8+ T cells in alopecia areata. The authors extracted RNA and reverse transcribed it into cDNA as the sequencing template. The repertoire was sequenced with immunoSEQ multiplex PCR; TCRdb's copy has only in-frame clones and lacks some. Among around 50,000 clones, roughly 96% were seen once, and the ten largest hold around 24%. Sorted populations comprised CD4+ and CD8+ T cells obtained from PBMCs. Points from the study as a whole: Compared with normal scalp, lesional scalp had higher clonality and more expanded CD8+ clones.

V was shortened by 2 bases and J by 1 base, with 6 bases between the two germline ends. The CDR3 length is 13 residues. Germline V gene sequence: CDR1 SGHRS, CDR2 YFSETQ. Comment on this clone: The antigen is unknown.

The sequencing used CD8+ T cells sorted from blood, collected at week 0. This sequence was found in a human donor with alopecia areata. This chain connects TRBV5-1 to TRBJ1-1; D perhaps matches TRBD1 (5 bases). The DNA for the CDR3 is TGCGCCAGCAGCTTCGACAGGAACACTGAAGCTTTCTTT. Amino acid sequence: CASSFDRNTEAFF.